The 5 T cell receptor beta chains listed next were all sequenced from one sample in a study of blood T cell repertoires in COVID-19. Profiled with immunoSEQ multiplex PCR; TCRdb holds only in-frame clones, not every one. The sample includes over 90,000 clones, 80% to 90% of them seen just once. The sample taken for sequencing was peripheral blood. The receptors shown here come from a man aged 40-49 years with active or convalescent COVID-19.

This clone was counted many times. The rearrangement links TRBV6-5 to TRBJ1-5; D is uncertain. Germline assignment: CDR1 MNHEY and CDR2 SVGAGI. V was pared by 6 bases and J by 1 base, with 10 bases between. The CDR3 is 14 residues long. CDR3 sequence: CASSEGWSNQPQHF. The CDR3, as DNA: TGTGCCAGCAGCGAGGGATGGAGCAATCAGCCCCAGCATTTT.

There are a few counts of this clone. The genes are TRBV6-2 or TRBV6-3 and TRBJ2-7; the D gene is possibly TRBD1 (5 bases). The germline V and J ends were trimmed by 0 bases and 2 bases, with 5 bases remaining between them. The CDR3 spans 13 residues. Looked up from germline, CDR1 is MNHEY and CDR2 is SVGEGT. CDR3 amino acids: CASSYSDTYEQYF. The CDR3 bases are TGTGCCAGCAGTTACTCGGACACCTACGAGCAGTACTTC.

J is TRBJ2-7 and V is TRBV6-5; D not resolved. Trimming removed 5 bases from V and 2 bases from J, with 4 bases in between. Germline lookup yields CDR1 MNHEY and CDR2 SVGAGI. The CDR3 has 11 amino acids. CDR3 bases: TGTGCCAGCAGTATCGCCTACGAGCAGTACTTC. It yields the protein CASSIAYEQYF.

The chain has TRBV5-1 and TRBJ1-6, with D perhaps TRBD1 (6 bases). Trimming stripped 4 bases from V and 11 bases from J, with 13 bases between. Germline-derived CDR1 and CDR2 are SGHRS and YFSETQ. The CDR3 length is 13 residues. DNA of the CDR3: TGCGCCAGCAGCGAGGGACACATGGCACCCCTCCACTTT. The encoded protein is CASSEGHMAPLHF. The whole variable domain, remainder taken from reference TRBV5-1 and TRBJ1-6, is KAGVTQTPRYLIKTRGQQVTLSCSPISGHRSVSWYQQTPGQGLQFLFEYFSETQRNKGNFPGRFSGRQFSNSRSEMNVSTLELGDSALYLCASSEGHMAPLHFGNGTRLTVT.

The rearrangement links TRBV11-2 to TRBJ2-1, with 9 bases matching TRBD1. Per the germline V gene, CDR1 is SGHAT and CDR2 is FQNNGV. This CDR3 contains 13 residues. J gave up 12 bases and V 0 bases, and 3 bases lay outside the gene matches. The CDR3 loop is CASSLETGGGQFF. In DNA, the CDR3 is TGTGCCAGCAGCTTAGAGACAGGGGGAGGGCAGTTCTTC.